This entry features one TCR beta chain sequence. What it binds is not known. Repertoires were generated with immunoSEQ multiplex PCR, while TCRdb's copy carries only in-frame clones and drops some. Of hundreds of thousands of clones in the sample, 80% were seen once. Cryopreserved PBMCs were the source of approximately 2 micrograms of genomic DNA, which went to TCR beta libraries. This entry belongs to a study of cytotoxic CD8 clonotypes in ibrutinib-treated CLL. About the study: Among the patients, roughly 12 presented as relapsed/refractory and roughly 15 as treatment-naive; around 17 showed unmutated IGHV. A median around twelve months of treatment, range 6 to 36, preceded the collection of response samples. General study findings and limits: An increase in clonality occurred at ibrutinib response, followed by a return toward baseline at progression.

This specimen was PBMCs, taken before ibrutinib treatment. The sequence was obtained from a human donor with chronic lymphocytic leukemia.

The CDR3 DNA follows: TGTGCCAGTAGTATAATTGGGGGAATTCAGCCCCAGCATTTT. This gives the protein CASSIIGGIQPQHF. V usage is TRBV19 and J usage is TRBJ1-5; D is possibly TRBD1 (5 bases). CDR1 and CDR2 from the germline V gene are LNHDA and SQIVND (reference sequence). V lost 2 bases to trimming and J lost 6 bases, with 11 bases between them. The CDR3 extends over 14 amino acids.